Below are 17 T cell receptor beta chains sequenced from a single sample in a study of blood T cell repertoires in COVID-19. The assay was immunoSEQ multiplex PCR, and TCRdb's table has in-frame clones only and misses some. The sample carries 200,000 or so clones, less than 85% recorded once. Sequencing used peripheral blood. The receptors were gathered from a woman in her 70s with acute or convalescent COVID-19.

This chain uses TRBV29-1 with TRBJ2-3, with 13 bases that match TRBD2. Germline V gives CDR1 SQVTM, CDR2 ANQGSEA. The CDR3 consists of 15 residues. The trim removed 4 bases at V and 6 bases at J, leaving 7 bases unmatched. CDR3: CSVVLSTSGRDTQYF. CDR3 DNA sequence: TGCAGCGTTGTATTGTCGACTAGCGGGAGGGATACGCAGTATTTT.

This chain joins TRBV28 and TRBJ1-5, with 8 bases matching TRBD1. The CDR3 has 15 amino acids. Germline loops: CDR1 MDHEN, CDR2 SYDVKM. Losses at the gene ends were 1 base for V and 6 bases for J; bases not matched to a gene: 5. CDR3 nucleotide sequence: TGTGCCAGCAGTTTATTACAGGGGGGGAGTCAGCCCCAGCATTTT. This gives the protein CASSLLQGGSQPQHF.

The chain carries TRBV19 and TRBJ2-1; D possibly corresponds to TRBD2 (5 bases). Germline assignment: CDR1 LNHDA and CDR2 SQIVND (reference sequence). The CDR3 length is 12 residues. The V end was cut by 7 bases, the J end by 4 bases, with 8 bases between. The CDR3 reads CASMTGYNEQFF. In nucleotides, the CDR3 is TGTGCCAGTATGACGGGGTACAATGAGCAGTTCTTC.

The DNA of the CDR3 is TGTGCCACGGCCCGGACAGGGGAGGGCCAGAACACTGAAGCTTTCTTT. This translates into CATARTGEGQNTEAFF. The V and J genes are TRBV10-3 and TRBJ1-1; 9 positions match TRBD1. The germline CDR1 and CDR2 sequences are ENHRY and SYGVKD. V was pared by 10 bases and J by 1 base, with 13 bases of the junction left unmatched. The CDR3 is 16 residues long.

This clone is a singleton in its sample. The rearrangement joins TRBV28 to TRBJ2-1; tentative D call: TRBD1 (6 bases). In germline, CDR1 is MDHEN, CDR2 SYDVKM. The ends were cut back, 4 bases at V and 4 bases at J, with 11 bases in the middle. There are 14 residues in the CDR3. The CDR3 nucleotides read TGTGCCAGCAGTTATGGACAGCTTTACAATGAGCAGTTCTTC. Its translation: CASSYGQLYNEQFF.

This clone was seen only a few times. The chain uses TRBV7-2 and TRBJ1-2; a possible D gene is TRBD1 (5 bases). Trimming left V 7 bases short and J 7 bases short, with 16 bases between. This CDR3 has 13 amino acids. The germline gives CDR1 SGHTA, CDR2 FQGNSA. The CDR3 DNA is TGTGCCAGCACCATCAGGGAAGAGAGTGGCTACACCTTC. Translating it yields CASTIREESGYTF.

This clone came up a few times. The V gene is TRBV3-1 (or the pseudogene TRBV3-2), the J gene TRBJ1-2; TRBD1 aligns across 8 bases. Looked up from germline, CDR1 is LGHDT and CDR2 is YNNKEL (reference sequence). V lost 4 bases to trimming and J lost 4 bases; unmatched junction nucleotides: 8. CDR3 size: 15 residues. CDR3 residues: CASSPAGGLSYGYTF. The CDR3 region has the DNA TGTGCCAGCAGCCCCGCAGGGGGCCTCTCCTATGGCTACACCTTC.

This clone is a singleton in its sample. The chain combines TRBV28 with TRBJ2-1, with D possibly TRBD1 on 5 matching bases. V was pared by 3 bases and J by 5 bases, with 14 bases between. The CDR3 runs 15 residues. Germline V lookup: CDR1 MDHEN, CDR2 SYDVKM. The chain's CDR3 is CASSFIPQAHNEQFF. CDR3 bases: TGTGCCAGCAGTTTTATCCCACAGGCCCACAATGAGCAGTTCTTC.

This clone was observed once. The chain combines TRBV9 with TRBJ2-5; 7 nucleotides agree with TRBD2. Trimming took 0 bases from V and 1 from J; bases not matched to a gene: 6. Germline values: CDR1 SGDLS, CDR2 YYNGEE. The CDR3 is made up of 16 amino acids. The CDR3 reads CASSVGASGTQETQYF. The CDR3 nucleotides read TGTGCCAGCAGCGTAGGGGCTAGCGGAACCCAAGAGACCCAGTACTTC.

The V gene is TRBV2, the J gene TRBJ1-2, with 7 bases aligning to TRBD1. The CDR3 covers 14 residues. The trim removed 5 bases at V and 5 bases at J, leaving 8 bases unmatched. CDR1 and CDR2 from the germline V gene are SNHLY and FYNNEI. CDR3: CASSLTGVGYGYTF. DNA of the CDR3: TGTGCCAGCAGTCTCACAGGGGTGGGGTATGGCTACACCTTC.

J is TRBJ2-1 and V is TRBV11-2; D remains ambiguous. Germline V CDR1 and CDR2: SGHAT, FQNNGV. The CDR3 contains 11 residues. V was clipped by 5 bases and J by 4 bases, with 3 bases between them. The CDR3 DNA sequence: TGTGCCAGCAGCACTTACAATGAGCAGTTCTTC. Protein product: CASSTYNEQFF.

This sequence joins TRBV27 and TRBJ2-7, with TRBD2 matching over 12 bases. The junction had 15 bases not matched to a gene; V was cut back by 1 base and J by 5 bases. There are 19 residues in the CDR3. From germline, CDR1 is MNHEY and CDR2 SMNVEV (reference sequence). This CDR3 is CASSLLGGGLAGIGDEQYF. The CDR3 DNA follows: TGTGCCAGCAGTTTATTAGGAGGAGGACTAGCGGGAATAGGGGACGAGCAGTACTTC.

V is TRBV5-4 and J is TRBJ2-1; 11 bases map to TRBD2. This CDR3 contains 15 residues. J was trimmed by 9 bases and V by 4 bases; bases with no gene match: 9. Germline CDR1 SGHNT, CDR2 YYREEE (reference sequence). For the CDR3, the DNA is TGTGCCAGCAGCCTCGGGACTAGCGGCCCCCTTGAGCAGTTCTTC. This sequence encodes CASSLGTSGPLEQFF.

The V and J genes are TRBV28 and TRBJ1-2, with TRBD1 matching 7 bases. Germline CDR1 MDHEN, CDR2 SYDVKM. V was pared by 5 bases and J by 7 bases, with 7 bases of the junction left unmatched. CDR3 length: 13 residues. In nucleotides, the CDR3 is TGTGCCAGCAGTCTCGGACAGGACCTTGGCTACACCTTC. Translation gives CASSLGQDLGYTF.

The chain joins TRBV29-1 to TRBJ2-2; D call uncertain. V gave up 7 bases and J gave up 6 bases, with 15 bases separating them. Germline CDR1 is SQVTM and CDR2 is ANQGSEA. The CDR3 runs to 13 residues. The CDR3 region has the DNA TGCAGCGCCGGCCTGTCAGGCCCCGGGGAGCTGTTTTTT. Encoded protein: CSAGLSGPGELFF.

In DNA, the CDR3 is TGTGCCAGCAGCCAACTAGCGGGTGTGTTCACAGATACGCAGTATTTT. Protein sequence: CASSQLAGVFTDTQYF. The V and J genes are TRBV4-2 and TRBJ2-3; TRBD2 aligns across 8 bases. Trimming took 2 bases from V and 2 from J; bases not matched to a gene: 6. The germline gives CDR1 LGHNA, CDR2 YNFKEQ. This CDR3 is built from 16 residues.

The V call is TRBV3-1 (or the pseudogene TRBV3-2), the J call TRBJ1-2, with 7 bases matching TRBD1. With V trimmed by 3 bases and J by 6 bases, 13 bases remained unmatched. Germline lookup yields CDR1 LGHDT and CDR2 YNNKEL (reference sequence). The CDR3 has 16 amino acids. CDR3 in amino acids: CASSHLGSEGADGYTF. The DNA of the CDR3 is TGTGCCAGCAGCCACCTCGGGAGTGAGGGGGCAGATGGCTACACCTTC.